The rows below give T cell receptor beta chains drawn from one sample of a study of blood T cell repertoires in COVID-19. The protocol was immunoSEQ multiplex PCR, while the TCRdb copy is restricted to in-frame clones and leaves out a portion. The sample has a few hundred thousand clones, 80% to 90% seen once. Sequencing was performed on PBMCs or T cells enriched from blood (not recorded which). The receptors were gathered from a young man who had recovered from COVID-19. CDR3s include the opening cysteine and the closing phenylalanine or tryptophan. Each record gives: V gene, J gene, clone size, D gene, CDR3 protein, CDR3 DNA. The D gene is left open where the match is weak. The size entry is marked missing in some rows and otherwise reads once, few, many or a size class.

>TRBV30|TRBJ1-1|NA|NA
CAWSRENTEAFF
TGTGCCTGGTCCAGGGAGAACACTGAAGCTTTCTTT
>TRBV18|TRBJ1-1|NA|TRBD1
CASSPQGQGARTEAFF
TGTGCCAGCTCACCACAAGGACAGGGGGCACGCACTGAAGCTTTCTTT
>TRBV5-1|TRBJ2-7|NA|NA
CASSLQGPVGLNYEQYF
TGCGCCAGCAGTTTACAGGGCCCGGTTGGCTTGAACTACGAGCAGTACTTC
>TRBV10-2|TRBJ2-7|once|TRBD2
CASRTSLSYEQYF
TGCGCCAGCAGGACTAGCCTGTCCTACGAGCAGTACTTC
>TRBV5-1|TRBJ2-7|NA|NA
CASSFPGTNEQYF
TGCGCCAGCAGCTTCCCCGGGACAAACGAGCAGTACTTC
>TRBV12-3/TRBV12-4|TRBJ1-1|NA|NA
CASGLGQNTEAFF
TGTGCCAGCGGTTTGGGGCAAAACACTGAAGCTTTCTTT
>TRBV28|TRBJ2-7|NA|TRBD1
CASSSGQWYEQYF
TGTGCCAGCAGTTCGGGACAGTGGTACGAGCAGTACTTC
>TRBV10-2|TRBJ1-1|NA|NA
CASSESFGGDTEAFF
TGCGCCAGCAGTGAGTCCTTCGGAGGAGACACTGAAGCTTTCTTT
>TRBV15|TRBJ2-2|NA|TRBD2
CATSRGLAGNTGELFF
TGTGCCACCAGCCGGGGACTAGCGGGAAACACCGGGGAGCTGTTTTTT
>TRBV29-1|TRBJ2-5|NA|NA
CSAGQIQETQYF
TGCAGCGCGGGACAAATCCAAGAGACCCAGTACTTC
>TRBV4-1|TRBJ2-7|NA|TRBD2
CASSQVLAGVSEQYF
TGCGCCAGCAGCCAAGTCTTGGCGGGAGTCTCCGAGCAGTACTTC
>TRBV5-1|TRBJ2-7|NA|TRBD2
CASSNGWEGLGYEQYF
TGCGCCAGCAGCAATGGTTGGGAGGGCCTAGGGTACGAGCAGTACTTC
>TRBV30|TRBJ2-1|NA|NA
CAWSLTRRGLNEQFF
TGTGCCTGGAGTCTGACTCGAAGGGGCCTCAATGAGCAGTTCTTC
>TRBV7-9|TRBJ2-2|NA|NA
CASSLVSGELFF
TGTGCCAGCAGCTTAGTCTCCGGGGAGCTGTTTTTT
>TRBV24-1|TRBJ1-5|NA|NA
CATSDSTPGENQPQHF
TGTGCCACCAGTGATTCTACCCCGGGGGAAAATCAGCCCCAGCATTTT
>TRBV28|TRBJ2-7|NA|TRBD1
CASSAPGQGGEQYF
TGTGCCAGCAGTGCCCCGGGACAGGGGGGCGAGCAGTACTTC
>TRBV4-1|TRBJ2-7|once|TRBD1
CASRRQGVGEQYF
TGCGCCAGCCGGCGGCAGGGGGTAGGAGAGCAGTACTTC